One sample yielded the 20 T cell receptor beta chains listed below, sequenced in a study of T cell responses to AZD1222 COVID-19 vaccine. The assay was immunoSEQ multiplex PCR, and TCRdb's table has in-frame clones only and misses some. Of 150,000 to 160,000 clones in the sample, 90% to 95% are singletons; the top ten hold more than 1.3%. The specimen was peripheral blood, collected 28 days after the second AZD1222 dose. These receptors all stem from an adult who received the AZD1222 COVID-19 vaccine.

V is TRBV7-9 and J is TRBJ1-1; D ambiguous. The CDR3 loop spans 13 amino acids. Germline V lookup: CDR1 SEHNR, CDR2 FQNEAQ (reference sequence). Trimming left V 2 bases short and J 7 bases short, with 11 bases between. The CDR3 DNA reads TGTGCCAGCAGCTTAATACCCGAAGATGAAGCTTTCTTT. It specifies CASSLIPEDEAFF.

This chain uses TRBV6-5 with TRBJ2-7, with D perhaps TRBD1 (6 bases). The CDR3 runs 13 residues. V was trimmed by 5 bases and J by 9 bases, leaving 17 bases between them. Germline V gives CDR1 MNHEY, CDR2 SVGAGI. CDR3 nucleotides: TGTGCCAGCAGTACAGGGATCTACGAGTGGCAGTACTTC. Translated: CASSTGIYEWQYF.

This chain connects TRBV21-1 to TRBJ2-3; TRBD2, the table's D call, lacks a check against the DNA. TRBV21-1 is recorded as a pseudogene. The CDR3 has 18 residues. The DNA for the CDR3 is TGTGCCAGCAGCAAGAGAGCCAGTAGCGGTTTCAGCACAGATACGCAGTATTTT. It yields the protein CASSKRASSGFSTDTQYF.

The chain recombines TRBV6-5 with TRBJ2-3; D ambiguous. The CDR3 spans 15 residues. V lost 6 bases and J 2 bases, leaving 15 bases between the germline ends. Germline V gene data show CDR1 as MNHEY and CDR2 as SVGAGI. The CDR3 reads CASSPAGFPTDTQYF. The CDR3 DNA is TGTGCCAGCAGCCCGGCCGGGTTTCCCACAGATACGCAGTATTTT.

The chain joins TRBV4-1 to TRBJ2-2; maybe TRBD2 (5 bases). Germline CDR1 and CDR2: MGHRA and YSYEKL. Trimming removed 1 base from V and 9 bases from J, with 9 bases in between. This CDR3 has 13 residues. The CDR3 coding sequence is TGCGCCAGCAGCCAAGCATGGGAGTGGGAGCTGTTTTTT. It codes for CASSQAWEWELFF.

The chain links TRBV28 to TRBJ1-1; no definite D call. The CDR3 extends over 16 amino acids. Germline CDR1 reads MDHEN; CDR2 reads SYDVKM. Trimming left V 5 bases short and J 1 base short, with 17 bases between. Here the CDR3 reads CASSRAAGYENTEAFF. The DNA of the CDR3 is TGTGCCAGCAGTCGGGCGGCGGGGTATGAGAACACTGAAGCTTTCTTT.

This chain links TRBV30 with TRBJ1-2; D is ambiguous. This CDR3 comprises 14 residues. V was trimmed by 2 bases and J by 1 base, leaving 11 bases between them. The germline V gene encodes CDR1 GTSNPN and CDR2 SVGIG (reference sequence). Here the CDR3 reads CAWSSATDNYGYTF. The CDR3 DNA sequence: TGTGCCTGGAGTTCTGCGACCGATAACTATGGCTACACCTTC. Full variable domain (rest looked up from reference TRBV30 and TRBJ1-2): SQTIHQWPATLVQPVGSPLSLECTVEGTSNPNLYWYRQAAGRGLQLLFYSVGIGQISSEVPQNLSASRPQDRQFILSSKKLLLSDSGFYLCAWSSATDNYGYTFGSGTRLTVV.

The table lists this clone with a count of one. The chain links TRBV7-6 to TRBJ2-4, with D hard to call. Trimming left V 5 bases short and J 0 bases short, with 23 bases between. The CDR3 covers 19 residues. Per germline, CDR1 SGHVS and CDR2 FNYEAQ. The CDR3 is CASSPGQAVRRVAKNIQYF. The CDR3 DNA is TGTGCCAGCAGCCCAGGCCAGGCCGTGAGAAGGGTAGCCAAAAACATTCAGTACTTC.

DNA of the CDR3: TGCGCCAGCAGTGAGCGGCGAGTGGATACCGGGGAGCTGTTTTTT. Residues: CASSERRVDTGELFF. The chain recombines TRBV10-2 with TRBJ2-2; D ambiguous. V was shortened by 2 bases and J by 5 bases, with 12 bases between the two germline ends. The CDR3 totals 15 residues. Germline values: CDR1 WSHSY, CDR2 SAAADI.

The genes are TRBV5-1 and TRBJ2-5, with a weak D call TRBD1 (5 bases). Germline V lookup: CDR1 SGHRS, CDR2 YFSETQ. The V end lost 4 bases, the J end lost 1 base, and 20 bases lay between the germline ends. This CDR3 is 17 amino acids long. The CDR3 here is CASSPSRRQSTQETQYF. The CDR3 nucleotides are TGCGCCAGCAGCCCCTCCCGAAGACAGAGTACCCAAGAGACCCAGTACTTC.

The V call is TRBV21-1, the J call TRBJ2-3. TRBV21-1 is listed as a pseudogene. This CDR3 has 14 residues. The CDR3 region has the DNA TGTGCCAGCAGCAAAGAAGGGACCCGGGATACGCAGTATTTT. Protein: CASSKEGTRDTQYF.

This clone showed up just once. J is TRBJ1-2 and V is TRBV10-3; TRBD1 might be the D (5 bases). Trimming left V 1 base short and J 8 bases short, with 11 bases between. CDR3 length: 13 amino acids. In germline, CDR1 is ENHRY, CDR2 SYGVKD. CDR3 DNA sequence: TGTGCCATCAGTGAGTTGGCAGGGAACGGCTACACCTTC. Its protein product is CAISELAGNGYTF.

The chain combines TRBV3-1 (or the pseudogene TRBV3-2) with TRBJ1-2; D gene ambiguous. The V gene's germline CDR1 is LGHDT and CDR2 YNNKEL (reference sequence). The CDR3 runs to 12 residues. V was shortened by 4 bases and J by 4 bases, with 7 bases between the two germline ends. The CDR3 nucleotides read TGTGCCAGCAGCCGGGCCCCCTATGGCTACACCTTC. It yields the protein CASSRAPYGYTF.

This clone has ten or more counts. The chain couples TRBV19 to TRBJ2-1; 11 bases align to TRBD2. The CDR3 is 18 residues long. With V trimmed by 3 bases and J by 3 bases, 10 bases remained unmatched. Germline CDR1 is LNHDA and CDR2 is SQIVND (reference sequence). The CDR3 nucleotides read TGTGCCAGTAGTATTAGAACTAGCGGGAGTGTTGGCTACAATGAGCAGTTCTTC. This sequence encodes CASSIRTSGSVGYNEQFF.

This chain uses TRBV4-2 with TRBJ1-5, with D possibly being TRBD1 (5 bases). The CDR3 is 18 residues long. V was clipped by 0 bases and J by 2 bases, with 17 bases between them. The germline V gene encodes CDR1 LGHNA and CDR2 YNFKEQ. Here the CDR3 reads CASSQDRRAGGGNQPQHF. In DNA, the CDR3 is TGTGCCAGCAGCCAAGACCGCCGGGCGGGAGGGGGCAATCAGCCCCAGCATTTT.

The chain employs TRBV3-1 (or the pseudogene TRBV3-2) and TRBJ2-1; 8 nucleotides agree with TRBD2. The length of the CDR3 is 12 residues. V shed 3 bases and J 14 bases; nucleotides not matched to a gene: 6. CDR1 is LGHDT, CDR2 YNNKEL, per germline (reference sequence). The CDR3, as DNA: TGTGCCAGCAGCCATTTGGGACTAGGGGAGTTCTTC. Amino acid sequence: CASSHLGLGEFF.

The chain combines TRBV5-1 with TRBJ1-6; no firm D call. Trimming pared 5 bases from V and 5 bases from J, leaving 14 bases between. The CDR3 runs to 15 residues. Looked up from germline, CDR1 is SGHRS and CDR2 is YFSETQ. The CDR3 here is CASRPDQVNNSPLHF. CDR3 coding DNA: TGCGCCAGCAGACCCGACCAGGTGAATAATTCACCCCTCCACTTT. Filled out from reference TRBV5-1 and TRBJ1-6, the complete variable domain reads KAGVTQTPRYLIKTRGQQVTLSCSPISGHRSVSWYQQTPGQGLQFLFEYFSETQRNKGNFPGRFSGRQFSNSRSEMNVSTLELGDSALYLCASRPDQVNNSPLHFGNGTRLTVT.

The genes are TRBV6-5 and TRBJ1-2; TRBD1 is a possible D gene (5 bases). The V gene's germline CDR1 is MNHEY and CDR2 SVGAGI. Trimming removed 6 bases from V and 5 bases from J, with 16 bases in between. The CDR3 covers 14 residues. DNA for the CDR3: TGTGCCAGCAGCCGGGCGGGGGACCTATATGGCTACACCTTC. Protein: CASSRAGDLYGYTF.

This clone is a singleton in its sample. The V gene is TRBV4-1, the J gene TRBJ2-2, with D possibly matching TRBD1 (5 bases). The CDR3 has 17 amino acids. Looked up from germline, CDR1 is MGHRA and CDR2 is YSYEKL. Trimming shortened V by 2 bases and J by 1 base, and 14 bases separated the two germline ends. The CDR3 DNA reads TGCGCCAGCAGCCAAATATTGCGACAGAAGAACACCGGGGAGCTGTTTTTT. Translating gives CASSQILRQKNTGELFF.

V usage is TRBV4-2 and J usage is TRBJ2-1; 8 nucleotides match TRBD2. Germline V gene sequence: CDR1 LGHNA, CDR2 YNFKEQ. The CDR3 has 17 residues. Trimming took 1 base from V and 10 from J; bases not matched to a gene: 15. CDR3 region: CASSQAYLSSGTREQFF. Written as DNA, the CDR3 is TGTGCCAGCAGCCAAGCATACTTATCTTCCGGGACTAGAGAGCAGTTCTTC.